Each of the 26 T cell receptor beta chains below was sequenced from the same sample in a study of blood T cell repertoires in COVID-19. Here immunoSEQ multiplex PCR was the method, and the copy in TCRdb shows in-frame clones only, minus some. The data show 350,000 to 450,000 clones, 75% to 90% seen once. The sample taken for sequencing was peripheral blood. All receptors come from a woman aged 55-70 years with COVID-19, enrolled during active disease.

The chain carries TRBV4-1 and TRBJ1-4; 8 positions match TRBD1. The germline V gene encodes CDR1 MGHRA and CDR2 YSYEKL. This CDR3 is 17 amino acids long. Unmatched junction bases numbered 11, after V lost 0 bases and J lost 8 bases. CDR3 DNA sequence: TGCGCCAGCAGCCAAGATGGGCAGGGGGCTAGGAGAGAAAAACTGTTTTTT. Its translation is CASSQDGQGARREKLFF.

V and J are TRBV7-9 and TRBJ1-2; maybe TRBD1 (5 bases). Germline assignment: CDR1 SEHNR and CDR2 FQNEAQ (reference sequence). Trimming shortened V by 1 base and J by 6 bases, and 18 bases separated the two germline ends. CDR3 size: 16 residues. The CDR3, as DNA: TGTGCCAGCAGCTTAGGGGCGGGGCTAACTAGAAATGGCTACACCTTC. Translating it yields CASSLGAGLTRNGYTF.

The chain is built from TRBV19 and TRBJ2-7; D uncertain. This CDR3 contains 11 residues. The V and J ends lost 4 bases and 4 bases respectively, with 5 bases between them. Germline loops: CDR1 LNHDA, CDR2 SQIVND (reference sequence). CDR3 region: CASSNTYEQYF. The DNA for the CDR3 is TGTGCCAGTAGTAATACTTACGAGCAGTACTTC.

This sequence joins TRBV7-3 and TRBJ2-7; possibly TRBD1 for D (6 bases). The CDR3 covers 13 residues. Trimming stripped 5 bases from V and 6 bases from J, with 14 bases between. Looked up from germline, CDR1 is SGHTA and CDR2 is FQGTGA. Written as DNA, the CDR3 is TGTGCCAGCAGCCGGAATCAGGGGAGCGAGCAGTACTTC. Amino acids: CASSRNQGSEQYF.

The chain employs TRBV4-3 and TRBJ1-1; TRBD1 might be the D (6 bases). Germline values: CDR1 LGHNA, CDR2 YSLEER. The CDR3 covers 15 residues. Between the trimmed V and J ends, which lost 3 bases and 2 bases, there was a span of 13 bases. As DNA, the CDR3 is TGCGCCAGCAGCCAGCGGACGGACAGAAACACTGAAGCTTTCTTT. Its protein is CASSQRTDRNTEAFF.

This clone was seen a single time. V is TRBV12-3 or TRBV12-4 and J is TRBJ2-3; perhaps TRBD2 as D (6 bases). V was clipped by 6 bases and J by 3 bases, with 10 bases between them. The CDR3 covers 13 residues. The CDR3 nucleotides read TGTGCCAGCAGGTTGACTAGTACAGATACGCAGTATTTT. Protein: CASRLTSTDTQYF.

J is TRBJ1-1 and V is TRBV7-3, with D unresolved. The CDR3 is 13 residues long. The germline V and J ends were trimmed by 3 bases and 5 bases, with 10 bases remaining between them. The germline gives CDR1 SGHTA, CDR2 FQGTGA. The DNA of the CDR3 is TGTGCCAGCAGCTTTTCCCCGGGGACTGAAGCTTTCTTT. Protein product: CASSFSPGTEAFF. Complete variable domain (other parts from reference TRBV7-3 and TRBJ1-1): GAGVSQTPSNKVTEKGKYVELRCDPISGHTALYWYRQSLGQGPEFLIYFQGTGAADDSGLPNDRFFAVRPEGSVSTLKIQRTERGDSAVYLCASSFSPGTEAFFGQGTRLTVV.

The V call is TRBV2, the J call TRBJ2-6, with TRBD1 identical over 10 bases. Germline CDR1 SNHLY, CDR2 FYNNEI. CDR3 length: 17 amino acids. V lost 9 bases to trimming and J lost 4 bases; unmatched junction nucleotides: 12. The CDR3 spells CASIIRQGAAGANVLTF. The DNA for the CDR3 is TGTGCCAGTATAATTCGACAGGGGGCTGCCGGGGCCAACGTCCTGACTTTC.

The count of this clone is one. This chain joins TRBV4-1 and TRBJ1-2, with a possible D match to TRBD1 (6 bases). CDR3 size: 17 residues. Germline CDR1 reads MGHRA; CDR2 reads YSYEKL. V shed 2 bases and J shed 0 bases, with 16 bases lying between them. The CDR3 here is CASSQLWGPGANYGYTF. The CDR3 DNA sequence: TGCGCCAGCAGCCAACTATGGGGGCCAGGGGCTAACTATGGCTACACCTTC.

This clone appeared a few times. The chain has TRBV5-4 and TRBJ2-7, with 9 nucleotides matching TRBD1. Germline V CDR1 and CDR2: SGHNT, YYREEE (reference sequence). The CDR3 is made up of 15 amino acids. V dropped 2 bases and J dropped 0; count of bases not matched to a gene: 3. The CDR3 region has the DNA TGTGCCAGCAGCTTAGGGACAGGGAGCTCCTACGAGCAGTACTTC. Its translation is CASSLGTGSSYEQYF.

The chain has TRBV6-1 and TRBJ2-6; possibly TRBD1 for D (5 bases). The germline CDR1 and CDR2 sequences are MNHNS and SASEGT. This CDR3 is built from 19 residues. Trimming removed 4 bases from V and 0 bases from J, with 19 bases in between. The CDR3 is CASSGSLGQGSSGANVLTF. CDR3 sequence (DNA): TGTGCCAGCAGTGGCTCCTTAGGCCAGGGCAGCTCTGGGGCCAACGTCCTGACTTTC.

J is TRBJ2-7 and V is TRBV30; possible D gene TRBD2, 5 bases. Germline V CDR1 and CDR2: GTSNPN, SVGIG (reference sequence). V dropped 0 bases and J dropped 3 bases, with 9 bases sitting between them. The CDR3 runs to 13 residues. The CDR3 nucleotides are TGTGCCTGGAGTGTCGGGATAAACTACGAGCAGTACTTC. Encoded protein: CAWSVGINYEQYF.

This clone appeared once. This chain links TRBV6-2 or TRBV6-3 with TRBJ2-5; 8 bases match TRBD1. The J segment lost 5 bases and the V segment lost 6 bases, leaving 11 bases of the junction unmatched. The CDR3 covers 15 residues. From germline, CDR1 is MNHEY and CDR2 SVGEGT. The chain's CDR3 is CASSKGSTGAETQYF. The CDR3 coding sequence is TGTGCCAGCAGCAAAGGTTCGACAGGGGCGGAGACCCAGTACTTC.

The genes are TRBV5-1 and TRBJ2-7; 9 bases line up with TRBD1. CDR3 length: 14 amino acids. Germline CDR1 is SGHRS and CDR2 is YFSETQ. The ends lost 4 bases at V and 3 bases at J; junction bases unmatched: 5. The CDR3 protein is CASSGDRVYYEQYF. The CDR3 bases are TGCGCCAGCAGCGGGGACAGGGTTTACTACGAGCAGTACTTC.

The chain has TRBV4-3 and TRBJ2-3; perhaps TRBD2 as D (6 bases). The V gene's germline CDR1 is LGHNA and CDR2 YSLEER. The length of the CDR3 is 14 residues. Trimming took off 3 bases at V and 8 bases at J, with 15 bases between the two ends. CDR3 in DNA: TGCGCCAGCAGCCAGACCGGGACTTTCGGTACGCAGTATTTT. This sequence encodes CASSQTGTFGTQYF.

The chain carries TRBV19 and TRBJ2-7; no clear D. Germline CDR1 LNHDA, CDR2 SQIVND (reference sequence). V lost 3 bases and J 0 bases, leaving 9 bases between the germline ends. This CDR3 contains 14 residues. This CDR3 is CASSISTDSYEQYF. The CDR3 nucleotides read TGTGCCAGTAGTATCAGCACAGACTCCTACGAGCAGTACTTC.

This clone was found a few times. This chain links TRBV12-3 or TRBV12-4 with TRBJ1-2; D not certain. The CDR3 is 13 amino acids. The ends were cut back, 3 bases at V and 1 base at J, with 6 bases in the middle. As DNA, the CDR3 is TGTGCCAGCAGTTTTGGCTTTAACTATGGCTACACCTTC. Translating gives CASSFGFNYGYTF.

This clone was seen a few times. The chain recombines TRBV10-2 with TRBJ2-3, with 11 nucleotides matching TRBD2. The germline gives CDR1 WSHSY, CDR2 SAAADI. The junction had 3 bases not matched to a gene; V was cut back by 1 base and J by 3 bases. This CDR3 contains 16 residues. Here the CDR3 DNA reads TGCGCCAGCAGTGAGTTCGCTAGCGGGGGGACAGATACGCAGTATTTT. Protein product: CASSEFASGGTDTQYF.

The V gene is TRBV2, the J gene TRBJ2-7; 8 bases agree with TRBD1. CDR1 and CDR2 from the germline V gene are SNHLY and FYNNEI. The CDR3 sequence is 12 residues long. The junction had 7 bases not matched to a gene; V was cut back by 8 bases and J by 7 bases. The CDR3 region is CASRRGLREQYF. The CDR3 DNA reads TGTGCCAGCCGCAGGGGGCTAAGAGAGCAGTACTTC.

The chain joins TRBV27 to TRBJ2-7, with D perhaps TRBD2 (5 bases). Trimming shortened V by 2 bases and J by 0 bases, and 20 bases separated the two germline ends. CDR1 and CDR2 from the germline V gene are MNHEY and SMNVEV (reference sequence). This CDR3 spans 18 amino acids. The CDR3 loop reads CASSLVGGPGSYSYEQYF. DNA for the CDR3: TGTGCCAGCAGTTTAGTAGGCGGGCCTGGCTCTTACTCCTACGAGCAGTACTTC.

The chain uses TRBV27 and TRBJ1-5; tentatively, D is TRBD1 (6 bases). The V gene's germline CDR1 is MNHEY and CDR2 SMNVEV (reference sequence). The CDR3 contains 13 residues. Deletions cut 6 bases from V and 4 bases from J, with 10 bases between. CDR3 in DNA: TGTGCCAGCAGACGTAGGGGGAATCAGCCCCAGCATTTT. Its protein product is CASRRRGNQPQHF.

CDR3 region: CASSELGQGFGYTF. The CDR3 coding sequence is TGTGCCAGCAGTGAACTGGGACAGGGGTTCGGCTACACCTTC. The chain uses TRBV25-1 and TRBJ1-2, with 10 bases identical to TRBD1. Germline V gene sequence: CDR1 MGHDK, CDR2 SYGVNS. V dropped 2 bases and J dropped 8; count of bases not matched to a gene: 5. The CDR3 sequence is 14 residues long.

The rearrangement uses TRBV18 and TRBJ1-2; TRBD1 agrees at 8 bases. From germline, CDR1 is KGHSH and CDR2 LQKENI. After removal of 0 bases from V and 0 bases from J, the junction contained 6 bases not matched to a gene. The CDR3 has 17 amino acids. CDR3 DNA: TGTGCCAGCTCACCACCAGGTCTGGACAGGGCTAACTATGGCTACACCTTC. The encoded protein is CASSPPGLDRANYGYTF.

V gene TRBV7-9 combines with J gene TRBJ2-7, with 9 bases identical to TRBD1. Trimming at V came to 4 bases and at J to 3 bases, leaving 4 bases not matched to a gene. The CDR3 loop spans 14 amino acids. Germline values: CDR1 SEHNR, CDR2 FQNEAQ (reference sequence). The CDR3 loop reads CASSWGQGVYEQYF. CDR3 DNA sequence: TGTGCCAGCAGCTGGGGACAGGGAGTCTACGAGCAGTACTTC. Complete variable domain (other parts from reference TRBV7-9 and TRBJ2-7): DTGVSQNPRHKITKRGQNVTFRCDPISEHNRLYWYRQTLGQGPEFLTYFQNEAQLEKSRLLSDRFSAERPKGSFSTLEIQRTEQGDSAMYLCASSWGQGVYEQYFGPGTRLTVT.

The chain links TRBV4-2 to TRBJ1-4; D call uncertain. The CDR3 contains 16 residues. The V gene lost 0 bases and the J gene lost 11 bases, with 19 bases spanning the gap. Germline V lookup: CDR1 LGHNA, CDR2 YNFKEQ. The CDR3 DNA reads as TGTGCCAGCAGCCAAGATGTGGGGAGGGAGAAGCCTAAACTGTTTTTT. It translates to CASSQDVGREKPKLFF.

This rearrangement joins TRBV7-8 to TRBJ1-1; D may be TRBD1 (5 bases). The length of the CDR3 is 12 residues. The V end was cut by 10 bases, the J end by 3 bases, with 12 bases between. Germline loops: CDR1 SGHVS, CDR2 FQNEAQ. The CDR3 protein is CATRGGDTEAFF. The CDR3 bases are TGTGCCACGAGGGGCGGGGACACTGAAGCTTTCTTT.